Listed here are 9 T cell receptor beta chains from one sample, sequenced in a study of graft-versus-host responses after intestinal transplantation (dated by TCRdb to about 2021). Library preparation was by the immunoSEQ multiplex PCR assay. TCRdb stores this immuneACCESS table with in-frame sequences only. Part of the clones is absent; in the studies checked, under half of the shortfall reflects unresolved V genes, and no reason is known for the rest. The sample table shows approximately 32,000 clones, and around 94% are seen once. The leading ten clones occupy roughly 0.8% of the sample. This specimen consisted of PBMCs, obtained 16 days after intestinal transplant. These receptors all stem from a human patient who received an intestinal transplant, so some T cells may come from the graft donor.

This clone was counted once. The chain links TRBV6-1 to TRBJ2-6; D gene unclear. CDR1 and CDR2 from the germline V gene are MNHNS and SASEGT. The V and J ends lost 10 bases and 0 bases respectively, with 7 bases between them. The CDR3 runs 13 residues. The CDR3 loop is CATGDSGANVLTF. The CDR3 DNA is TGTGCCACTGGGGACTCTGGGGCCAACGTCCTGACTTTC.

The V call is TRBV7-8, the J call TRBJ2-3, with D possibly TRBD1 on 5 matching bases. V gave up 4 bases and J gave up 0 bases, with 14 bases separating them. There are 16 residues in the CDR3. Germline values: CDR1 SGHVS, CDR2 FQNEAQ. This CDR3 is CASSSLARGSTDTQYF. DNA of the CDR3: TGTGCCAGCAGCTCTCTGGCAAGGGGAAGCACAGATACGCAGTATTTT.

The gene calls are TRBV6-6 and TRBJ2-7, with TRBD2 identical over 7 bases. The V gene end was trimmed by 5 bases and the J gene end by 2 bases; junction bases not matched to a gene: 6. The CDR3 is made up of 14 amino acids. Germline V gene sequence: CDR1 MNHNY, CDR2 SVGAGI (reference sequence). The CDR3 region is CASSRSGAPYEQYF. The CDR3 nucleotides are TGTGCCAGCAGTAGAAGCGGGGCCCCCTACGAGCAGTACTTC.

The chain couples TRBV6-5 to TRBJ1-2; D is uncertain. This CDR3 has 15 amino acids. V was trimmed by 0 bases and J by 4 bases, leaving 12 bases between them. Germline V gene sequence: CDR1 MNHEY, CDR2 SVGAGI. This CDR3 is CASSYSGLLSYGYTF. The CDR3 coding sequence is TGTGCCAGCAGTTACTCTGGGCTTTTGAGCTATGGCTACACCTTC.

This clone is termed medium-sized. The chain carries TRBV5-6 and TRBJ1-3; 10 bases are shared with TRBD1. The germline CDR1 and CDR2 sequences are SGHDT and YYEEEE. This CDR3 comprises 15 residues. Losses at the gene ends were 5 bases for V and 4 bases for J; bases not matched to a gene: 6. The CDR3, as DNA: TGTGCCAGCAGTTGGGGACAGGGGCGAGGAAACACCATATATTTT. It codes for CASSWGQGRGNTIYF. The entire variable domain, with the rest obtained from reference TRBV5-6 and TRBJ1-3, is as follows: DAGVTQSPTHLIKTRGQQVTLRCSPKSGHDTVSWYQQALGQGPQFIFQYYEEEERQRGNFPDRFSGHQFPNYSSELNVNALLLGDSALYLCASSWGQGRGNTIYFGEGSWLTVV.

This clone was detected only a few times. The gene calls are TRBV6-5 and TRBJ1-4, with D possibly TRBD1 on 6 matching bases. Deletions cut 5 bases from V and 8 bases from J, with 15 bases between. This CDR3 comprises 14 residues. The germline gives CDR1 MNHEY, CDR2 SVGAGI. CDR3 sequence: CASSIGQGREKLFF. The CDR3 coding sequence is TGTGCCAGCAGTATAGGGCAGGGGAGGGAAAAACTGTTTTTT.

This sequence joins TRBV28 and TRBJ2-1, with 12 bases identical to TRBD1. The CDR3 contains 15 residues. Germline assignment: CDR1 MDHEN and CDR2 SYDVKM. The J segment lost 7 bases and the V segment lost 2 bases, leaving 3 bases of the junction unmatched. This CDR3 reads CASSLGDRGRNEQFF. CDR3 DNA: TGTGCCAGCAGTTTAGGGGACAGGGGGCGGAATGAGCAGTTCTTC.

The CDR3 region is CASSFPGLYNEQFF. Written as DNA, the CDR3 is TGTGCCAGCAGCTTTCCGGGACTCTACAATGAGCAGTTCTTC. The rearrangement links TRBV7-3 to TRBJ2-1; tentative D call: TRBD2 (6 bases). V was cut by 3 bases and J by 3 bases, with 9 bases left in between. CDR1 is SGHTA, CDR2 FQGTGA, per germline. The CDR3 spans 14 residues.

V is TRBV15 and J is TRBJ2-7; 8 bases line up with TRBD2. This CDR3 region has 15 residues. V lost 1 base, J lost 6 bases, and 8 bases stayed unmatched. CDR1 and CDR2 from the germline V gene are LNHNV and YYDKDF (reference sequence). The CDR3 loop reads CATSRAAGLAAEQYF. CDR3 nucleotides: TGTGCCACCAGCAGAGCCGCAGGACTAGCTGCCGAGCAGTACTTC.